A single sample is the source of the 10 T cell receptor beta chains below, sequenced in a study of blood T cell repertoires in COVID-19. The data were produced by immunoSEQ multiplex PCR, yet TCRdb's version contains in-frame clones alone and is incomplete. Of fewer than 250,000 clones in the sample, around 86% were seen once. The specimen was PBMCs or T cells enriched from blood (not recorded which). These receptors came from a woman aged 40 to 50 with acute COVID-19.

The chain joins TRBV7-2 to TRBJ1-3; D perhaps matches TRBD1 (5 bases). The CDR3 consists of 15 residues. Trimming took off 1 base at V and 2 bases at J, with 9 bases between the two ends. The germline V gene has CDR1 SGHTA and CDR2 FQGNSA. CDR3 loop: CASSLEGGAGNTIYF. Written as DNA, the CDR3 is TGTGCCAGCAGCTTAGAGGGAGGGGCTGGAAACACCATATATTTT.

CDR3 nucleotides: TGTGCCAGCAGTGTGGTCGAGACGGGAGGCTACACCTTC. It yields the protein CASSVVETGGYTF. The chain couples TRBV2 to TRBJ1-2; no clear D gene. Germline lookup yields CDR1 SNHLY and CDR2 FYNNEI. CDR3 length equals 13 residues. Trimming left V 4 bases short and J 8 bases short, with 14 bases between.

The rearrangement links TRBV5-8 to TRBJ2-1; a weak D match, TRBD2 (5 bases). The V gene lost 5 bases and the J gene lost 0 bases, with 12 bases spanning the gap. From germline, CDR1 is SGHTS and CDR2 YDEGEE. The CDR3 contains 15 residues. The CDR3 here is CASRLGMSSYNEQFF. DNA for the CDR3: TGTGCCAGCAGACTCGGGATGAGCTCCTACAATGAGCAGTTCTTC.

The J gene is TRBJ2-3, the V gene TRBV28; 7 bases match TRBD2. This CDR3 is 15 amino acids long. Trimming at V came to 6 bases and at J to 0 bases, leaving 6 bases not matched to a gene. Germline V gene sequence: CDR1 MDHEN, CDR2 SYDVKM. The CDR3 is CASRPTSASTDTQYF. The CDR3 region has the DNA TGTGCCAGCAGACCAACTAGCGCTAGCACAGATACGCAGTATTTT.

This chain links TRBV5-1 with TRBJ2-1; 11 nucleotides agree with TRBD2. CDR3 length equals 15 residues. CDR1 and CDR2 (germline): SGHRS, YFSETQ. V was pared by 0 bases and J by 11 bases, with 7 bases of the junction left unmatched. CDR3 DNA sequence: TGCGCCAGCAGCTTGGAGCTAGCGGGAGGACCTCAGCAGTTCTTC. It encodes CASSLELAGGPQQFF.

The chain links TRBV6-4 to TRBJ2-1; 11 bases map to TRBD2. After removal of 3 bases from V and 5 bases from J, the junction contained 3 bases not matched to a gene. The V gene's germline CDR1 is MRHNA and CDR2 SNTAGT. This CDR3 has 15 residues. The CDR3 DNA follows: TGTGCCAGCAGTGAGGGGACTAGCGGAGACAATGAGCAGTTCTTC. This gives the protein CASSEGTSGDNEQFF.

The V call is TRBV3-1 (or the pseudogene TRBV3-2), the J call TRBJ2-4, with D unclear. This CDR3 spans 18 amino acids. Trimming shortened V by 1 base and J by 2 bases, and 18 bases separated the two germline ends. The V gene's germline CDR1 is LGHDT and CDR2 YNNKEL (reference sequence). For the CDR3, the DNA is TGTGCCAGCAGCCAAGTCCCCCCCCTAACAGTGACCAAAAACATTCAGTACTTC. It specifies CASSQVPPLTVTKNIQYF.

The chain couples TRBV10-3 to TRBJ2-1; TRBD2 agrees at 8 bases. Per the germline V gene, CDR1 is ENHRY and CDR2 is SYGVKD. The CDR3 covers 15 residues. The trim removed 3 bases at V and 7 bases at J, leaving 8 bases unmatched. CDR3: CAISDPGLGGNEQFF. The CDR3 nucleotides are TGTGCCATCAGTGATCCGGGACTAGGGGGTAATGAGCAGTTCTTC.

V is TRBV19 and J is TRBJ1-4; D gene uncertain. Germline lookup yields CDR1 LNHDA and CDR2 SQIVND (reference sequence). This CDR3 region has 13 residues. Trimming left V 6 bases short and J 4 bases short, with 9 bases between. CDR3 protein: CASRAGNNEKLFF. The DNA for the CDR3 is TGTGCCAGTAGGGCGGGAAATAATGAAAAACTGTTTTTT.

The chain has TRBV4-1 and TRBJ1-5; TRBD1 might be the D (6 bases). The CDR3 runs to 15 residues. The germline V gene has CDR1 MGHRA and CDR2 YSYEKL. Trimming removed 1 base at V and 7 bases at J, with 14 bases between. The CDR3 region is CASSQVRDQGQPQHF. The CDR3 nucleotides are TGCGCCAGCAGCCAAGTTAGGGATCAGGGGCAGCCCCAGCATTTT.